The 24 T cell receptor beta chains given below trace back to one sample, sequenced in a study of cytomegalovirus exposure and HLA in healthy donors. With 60 Vbeta and 13 Jbeta primers, the PCR was carried out. The protocol was immunoSEQ multiplex PCR, while the TCRdb copy is restricted to in-frame clones and leaves out a portion. This table has some 160,000 clones, more than 75% appearing once. Sequencing input: PBMCs. These receptors were collected from a male donor in good health and CMV-seronegative.

The chain has TRBV11-3 and TRBJ2-7, with 8 positions matching TRBD1. The trim removed 7 bases at V and 6 bases at J, leaving 5 bases unmatched. Looked up from germline, CDR1 is SGHNT and CDR2 is YENEEA. CDR3 length: 12 residues. The CDR3 bases are TGTGCCAGCACGGACAGGGTGGTCGAGCAGTACTTC. This translates into CASTDRVVEQYF.

The gene calls are TRBV5-1 and TRBJ2-6; TRBD1 matches at 10 bases. The CDR3 spans 18 residues. V lost 4 bases and J lost 4; bases outside the gene matches: 11. Germline loops: CDR1 SGHRS, CDR2 YFSETQ. The CDR3 nucleotides read TGCGCCAGCAGCCAAATACCCGGGACAGGGGTCGGGGCCAACGTCCTGACTTTC. Translating gives CASSQIPGTGVGANVLTF.

This clone was observed a single time. The V and J genes are TRBV6-5 and TRBJ2-7; 9 nucleotides match TRBD1. V trimming: 5 bases; J trimming: 0 bases; junction bases outside the gene matches: 5. The V gene's germline CDR1 is MNHEY and CDR2 SVGAGI. This CDR3 spans 15 amino acids. The chain's CDR3 is CASSRDRVYSYEQYF. The CDR3 DNA sequence: TGTGCCAGCAGTCGGGACAGGGTTTACTCCTACGAGCAGTACTTC.

This chain connects TRBV18 to TRBJ1-2; 9 positions match TRBD1. This CDR3 region has 13 residues. The V segment lost 3 bases and the J segment 6 bases; nucleotides outside the gene matches: 2. Germline values: CDR1 KGHSH, CDR2 LQKENI. Written as DNA, the CDR3 is TGTGCCAGCTCACCCCGACAGGGGGATGGCTACACCTTC. Translating it yields CASSPRQGDGYTF.

CDR3 loop: CASSADSFYGYTF. CDR3 sequence (DNA): TGTGCCAGCAGTGCCGACAGCTTCTATGGCTACACCTTC. The chain links TRBV6-1 to TRBJ1-2; perhaps TRBD1 as D (5 bases). CDR1 and CDR2 (germline): MNHNS, SASEGT. The CDR3 contains 13 residues. V was trimmed by 4 bases and J by 4 bases, leaving 10 bases between them.

This clone was seen a handful of times. CDR3 coding DNA: TGCGCCAGCAGCTTTGGAAGCCCCAGGGCCGGGGAGCTGTTTTTT. It is translated as CASSFGSPRAGELFF. The chain joins TRBV5-1 to TRBJ2-2; D might be TRBD1 (5 bases). The CDR3 extends over 15 amino acids. CDR1 and CDR2 (germline): SGHRS, YFSETQ. V was cut by 2 bases and J by 6 bases, with 14 bases left in between.

This chain joins TRBV6-6 and TRBJ1-2, with 7 bases that match TRBD1. Germline CDR1 MNHNY, CDR2 SVGAGI (reference sequence). The CDR3 is made up of 12 amino acids. Trimming took 6 bases from V and 4 from J; bases not matched to a gene: 2. The CDR3 bases are TGTGCCAGCAGCGGACAGGCCTATGGCTACACCTTC. Protein sequence: CASSGQAYGYTF.

The CDR3 here is CASRSSRQSGEKLFF. CDR3 sequence (DNA): TGTGCCAGCAGGTCCAGCCGACAATCAGGTGAAAAACTGTTTTTT. V gene TRBV6-1 combines with J gene TRBJ1-4; D gene uncertain. V lost 6 bases, J lost 7 bases, and 18 bases lay in between. Germline values: CDR1 MNHNS, CDR2 SASEGT. CDR3 size: 15 residues.

The J gene is TRBJ1-1, the V gene TRBV4-1; the D gene is possibly TRBD1 (5 bases). CDR1 and CDR2 from the germline V gene are MGHRA and YSYEKL. Trimming took 0 bases from V and 5 from J, leaving 19 bases between them. The CDR3 runs to 17 residues. The CDR3 DNA sequence: TGCGCCAGCAGCCAAGAGAGAACAGGAACATTAAAGACTGAAGCTTTCTTT. It translates to CASSQERTGTLKTEAFF.

This clone was seen once. The chain joins TRBV11-2 to TRBJ2-4, with a possible D match to TRBD1 (6 bases). The CDR3 is 16 amino acids. V was shortened by 4 bases and J by 6 bases, with 19 bases between the two germline ends. Germline values: CDR1 SGHAT, CDR2 FQNNGV. This chain's CDR3 is CASSSIKGEPGNIQYF. The DNA of the CDR3 is TGTGCCAGCAGCTCTATAAAGGGGGAGCCGGGAAACATTCAGTACTTC.

V and J are TRBV4-3 and TRBJ2-4; TRBD1 matches at 12 bases. Germline V lookup: CDR1 LGHNA, CDR2 YSLEER. The V and J ends lost 0 bases and 8 bases, in that order; junction bases with no gene match: 8. There are 17 residues in the CDR3. The CDR3 region is CASSQEMSGQGAYIQYF. The CDR3 DNA sequence: TGCGCCAGCAGCCAAGAAATGTCGGGACAGGGGGCTTACATTCAGTACTTC.

This chain uses TRBV5-1 with TRBJ2-2; 7 nucleotides match TRBD2. Trimming at V came to 4 bases and at J to 5 bases, leaving 5 bases not matched to a gene. The CDR3 sequence is 14 residues long. Germline V gene lookup returns CDR1 SGHRS and CDR2 YFSETQ. The CDR3 reads CASSPGEGTGELFF. CDR3 DNA: TGCGCCAGCAGCCCGGGGGAGGGGACCGGGGAGCTGTTTTTT. The full variable domain, in which reference TRBV5-1 and TRBJ2-2 provide the parts outside the CDR3, is KAGVTQTPRYLIKTRGQQVTLSCSPISGHRSVSWYQQTPGQGLQFLFEYFSETQRNKGNFPGRFSGRQFSNSRSEMNVSTLELGDSALYLCASSPGEGTGELFFGEGSRLTVL.

This rearrangement joins TRBV10-3 to TRBJ2-7, with TRBD2 identical over 8 bases. CDR3 length: 12 residues. After removal of 11 bases from V and 1 base from J, the junction contained 4 bases not matched to a gene. Germline lookup yields CDR1 ENHRY and CDR2 SYGVKD. DNA for the CDR3: TGTGCCGTAGCGGGGCCATCCTACGAGCAGTACTTC. It codes for CAVAGPSYEQYF.

This clone has more than one count but fewer than ten. The chain couples TRBV18 to TRBJ1-2, with D uncertain. Germline V gene data show CDR1 as KGHSH and CDR2 as LQKENI. CDR3 length: 14 amino acids. V lost 6 bases, J lost 8 bases, and 19 bases lay in between. The DNA of the CDR3 is TGTGCCAGCTCCTCCACGGCAGGCGTGGGCGGCTACACCTTC. Amino acids: CASSSTAGVGGYTF. Based on the CDR3 plus reference TRBV18 and TRBJ1-2, the full variable domain is NAGVMQNPRHLVRRRGQEARLRCSPMKGHSHVYWYRQLPEEGLKFMVYLQKENIIDESGMPKERFSAEFPKEGPSILRIQQVVRGDSAAYFCASSSTAGVGGYTFGSGTRLTVV.

Of note for this clone: Other DNA sequences within the sample encode an identical CDR3. The chain has TRBV6-5 and TRBJ1-1; D ambiguous. The CDR3 loop spans 14 amino acids. The V end lost 0 bases, the J end lost 1 base, and 6 bases lay between the germline ends. Germline CDR1 and CDR2: MNHEY and SVGAGI. In DNA form, the CDR3 reads TGTGCCAGCAGTTACTCGAGAGGGAACACTGAAGCTTTCTTT. Its translation is CASSYSRGNTEAFF.

The rearrangement joins TRBV6-5 to TRBJ2-1; D is uncertain. Trimming left V 6 bases short and J 10 bases short, with 16 bases between. The CDR3 runs to 13 residues. CDR1 is MNHEY and CDR2 is SVGAGI in the germline V gene. This CDR3 reads CASRTPPRNEQFF. Here the CDR3 DNA reads TGTGCCAGCAGAACTCCCCCGCGGAACGAGCAGTTCTTC.

Notes on this clone: At one end the junction does not follow the germline gene, possibly because of a read error. The sample has other DNA sequences that encode this CDR3 too. This chain links TRBV9 with TRBJ2-1; possible D gene TRBD2, 5 bases. The CDR3 extends over 15 amino acids. CDR1 and CDR2 (germline): SGDLS, YYNGEE. CDR3 nucleotide sequence: TGTGCCAGCAGCGTAGTGAGCGGCTCCCACAATGAGCAGTTCTTC. This encodes CASSVVSGSHNEQFF.

This CDR3 is CASRKTGADYGYTF. The CDR3, as DNA: TGTGCCAGCAGGAAGACAGGGGCGGACTATGGCTACACCTTC. V is TRBV6-1 and J is TRBJ1-2, with 8 nucleotides matching TRBD1. The germline CDR1 and CDR2 sequences are MNHNS and SASEGT. The ends lost 6 bases at V and 3 bases at J; junction bases unmatched: 6. This CDR3 has 14 residues.

CDR3 coding DNA: TGTGCCAGCAGCTTAAATGGAGTTATGGGCGAGCAGTACTTC. It translates to CASSLNGVMGEQYF. The V gene is TRBV7-8, the J gene TRBJ2-7; no definite D call. Trimming cost V 2 bases and J 6 bases, with 14 bases left between them. Germline V lookup: CDR1 SGHVS, CDR2 FQNEAQ. The CDR3 consists of 14 residues.

This clone has just a few counts. The V and J genes are TRBV27 and TRBJ2-7; D remains ambiguous. Germline CDR1 and CDR2: MNHEY and SMNVEV (reference sequence). This CDR3 spans 13 amino acids. V was pared by 6 bases and J by 3 bases, with 12 bases between. The CDR3 sequence is CASSLTRFYEQYF. The CDR3 nucleotides are TGTGCCAGCAGCCTAACCCGATTCTACGAGCAGTACTTC.

The V and J genes are TRBV7-6 and TRBJ2-7; 11 bases are shared with TRBD1. CDR1 is SGHVS, CDR2 FNYEAQ, per germline. CDR3 length equals 16 residues. V lost 5 bases to trimming and J lost 5 bases; unmatched junction nucleotides: 11. The CDR3 nucleotides are TGTGCCAGCAGCAATCTCCCTGGACAGGGGGCAGACGAGCAGTACTTC. Protein product: CASSNLPGQGADEQYF.

V gene TRBV6-5 combines with J gene TRBJ1-2; possible D gene TRBD1, 6 bases. The CDR3 is 16 amino acids. V lost 2 bases and J lost 8, with 21 bases in between. Germline loops: CDR1 MNHEY, CDR2 SVGAGI. The CDR3 spells CASSYGQGNLGYGYTF. DNA for the CDR3: TGTGCCAGCAGTTACGGCCAGGGGAATCTCGGTTACGGCTACACCTTC.

This clone has a single count. The CDR3 sequence: CARGQATEAFF. CDR3 sequence (DNA): TGCGCCAGGGGACAGGCCACTGAAGCTTTCTTT. The chain links TRBV23-1 to TRBJ1-1; TRBD1 matches 8 bases. TRBV23-1 is reported as an ORF; its role is uncertain. The length of the CDR3 is 11 residues. V shed 9 bases, J shed 4 bases, and the junction held 1 base outside the gene matches.

The chain couples TRBV11-3 to TRBJ2-1, with 10 bases aligning to TRBD1. Germline lookup yields CDR1 SGHNT and CDR2 YENEEA. J lost 8 bases, V lost 4 bases, and 8 bases had no gene match. CDR3 length: 15 residues. The CDR3 spells CASSSRQGAFDEQFF. CDR3 nucleotide sequence: TGTGCCAGCAGCTCGCGACAGGGGGCTTTCGATGAGCAGTTCTTC.